The clone carrying this TCR beta chain was counted between two and nine times. These data come from a study of T cells of healthy individuals. This CDR3 has 15 amino acids. Germline CDR1 and CDR2: LNHDA and SQIVND (reference sequence). V shed 4 bases and J shed 6 bases, with 18 bases lying between them. MiXCR was run by TCRdb on the 5' RACE reads, yielding one entry per CDR3 protein. This table has roughly 87,000 distinct CDR3 sequences, roughly 18% appearing once. The chain has TRBV19 and TRBJ2-5; D remains unclear. This sequence was found in a human donor in good health. The CDR3 is CASSSFTESMQTQYF. DNA of the CDR3: TGTGCCAGTAGTAGCTTTACAGAATCTATGCAGACCCAGTACTTC.